This entry lists 8 T cell receptor beta chains sequenced from one sample in a study of lymphopenia after photon versus proton radiotherapy. The repertoire was sequenced with immunoSEQ multiplex PCR; TCRdb's copy has only in-frame clones and lacks some. The sample carries 35,000 to 45,000 clones, over 80% recorded once. Sample: peripheral blood, taken from a patient treated with proton-based radiotherapy. The receptors were sampled from a woman in her seventies with pancreatic cancer.

The chain joins TRBV4-1 to TRBJ2-1, with D possibly TRBD1 on 5 matching bases. The germline gives CDR1 MGHRA, CDR2 YSYEKL. This CDR3 is 14 amino acids long. V lost 1 base, J lost 4 bases, and 8 bases lay in between. The CDR3 coding sequence is TGCGCCAGCAGCCAAGTCCCAGGGTACAATGAGCAGTTCTTC. Protein product: CASSQVPGYNEQFF.

The rearrangement joins TRBV5-1 to TRBJ2-7, with 9 positions matching TRBD2. CDR3 length equals 15 residues. Germline CDR1 SGHRS, CDR2 YFSETQ. With 3 bases clipped from V and 5 bases from J, the junction kept 9 bases outside the gene matches. CDR3 protein: CASSSRASGIDEQYF. The DNA for the CDR3 is TGCGCCAGCAGCTCGCGGGCTAGCGGGATAGACGAGCAGTACTTC.

CDR3 sequence reads: CASSLVGQNNEQFF. The DNA for the CDR3 is TGCGCCAGCAGCTTGGTGGGACAGAACAATGAGCAGTTCTTC. The V and J genes are TRBV5-1 and TRBJ2-1; 7 bases are a match to TRBD1. Germline CDR1 SGHRS, CDR2 YFSETQ. Trimming took 0 bases from V and 5 from J; bases not matched to a gene: 2. CDR3 length equals 14 residues. The full variable domain, in which reference TRBV5-1 and TRBJ2-1 provide the parts outside the CDR3, is KAGVTQTPRYLIKTRGQQVTLSCSPISGHRSVSWYQQTPGQGLQFLFEYFSETQRNKGNFPGRFSGRQFSNSRSEMNVSTLELGDSALYLCASSLVGQNNEQFFGPGTRLTVL.

The rearrangement links TRBV11-2 to TRBJ1-1; D call uncertain. Per the germline V gene, CDR1 is SGHAT and CDR2 is FQNNGV. The CDR3 loop spans 17 amino acids. The V end was cut by 3 bases, the J end by 0 bases, with 17 bases between. CDR3 nucleotide sequence: TGTGCCAGCAGCTTTCTCCGACTCAGCCTGATGAACACTGAAGCTTTCTTT. Protein sequence: CASSFLRLSLMNTEAFF.

By proportion, this clone is medium-sized. V and J are TRBV10-3 and TRBJ2-7, with a tentative D call TRBD1 (5 bases). Looked up from germline, CDR1 is ENHRY and CDR2 is SYGVKD. The V end lost 3 bases, the J end lost 0 bases, and 12 bases lay between the germline ends. The CDR3 is 15 amino acids. The CDR3 here is CAISDQGRSSYEQYF. The CDR3 DNA reads TGTGCCATCAGTGACCAGGGCCGGAGCTCCTACGAGCAGTACTTC.

J is TRBJ1-1 and V is TRBV2; tentatively, D is TRBD1 (6 bases). This CDR3 comprises 13 residues. Germline assignment: CDR1 SNHLY and CDR2 FYNNEI. Trimming pared 6 bases from V and 2 bases from J, leaving 10 bases between. CDR3 sequence (DNA): TGTGCCAGCAGGCGGACAGTTAACACTGAAGCTTTCTTT. Residues: CASRRTVNTEAFF.

The chain joins TRBV28 to TRBJ2-5, with 15 nucleotides matching TRBD2. The V and J ends lost 2 bases and 7 bases, in that order; junction bases with no gene match: 5. The CDR3 is 16 amino acids. Germline V gives CDR1 MDHEN, CDR2 SYDVKM. The CDR3 nucleotides are TGTGCCAGCAGTTTACCGGGACTAGCGGGAGGAGGGACCCAGTACTTC. Its translation: CASSLPGLAGGGTQYF.

The CDR3 sequence is CASSLASGSNSQETQYF. CDR3 nucleotides: TGCGCCAGCAGCTTGGCTAGCGGGAGCAACTCACAAGAGACCCAGTACTTC. The rearrangement joins TRBV5-1 to TRBJ2-5; 10 bases agree with TRBD2. The CDR3 is 17 residues long. V lost 0 bases and J lost 2; bases outside the gene matches: 7. Germline V gives CDR1 SGHRS, CDR2 YFSETQ. Full variable domain (missing parts from reference TRBV5-1 and TRBJ2-5): KAGVTQTPRYLIKTRGQQVTLSCSPISGHRSVSWYQQTPGQGLQFLFEYFSETQRNKGNFPGRFSGRQFSNSRSEMNVSTLELGDSALYLCASSLASGSNSQETQYFGPGTRLLVL.